A selection of T cell receptor beta chains follows, all from one sample in a study of T cells in localized non-small cell lung cancer. The repertoire was sequenced with immunoSEQ multiplex PCR; TCRdb's copy has only in-frame clones and lacks some. The table records approximately 800 clones, roughly 25% of them present only once. The starting material was lung tumor tissue, obtained before any cancer treatment. The source of these receptors is a male donor at least 60 years old with stage III squamous cell lung carcinoma. Each CDR3 is given with its conserved first and last residue. A D gene is named only where the DNA matches it firmly. Rows may omit the clone size; those that give it use once, few, many or a size class.

. TRBJ1-5 . TRBV29-1 TGCAGCGTTGGAACAGGGACTTTTGGCAATCAGCCCCAGCATTTT CSVGTGTFGNQPQHF
TRBD1 TRBJ1-1 few TRBV11-3 TGTGCCAGCAGCCAGAGACAGGGGGGCACTGAAGCTTTCTTT CASSQRQGGTEAFF
TRBD1 TRBJ1-1 few TRBV14 TGTGCCAGCAGAGCGACAGGGGGCTTGATGAACACTGAAGCTTTCTTT CASRATGGLMNTEAFF
. TRBJ2-7 . TRBV11-3 TGTGCCAGCAGCTTTGCGGGGCCTTCCTACGAGCAGTACTTC CASSFAGPSYEQYF
. TRBJ1-6 few TRBV6-8 TGTGCCAGCAGTTACCTCACTCCCGACAGGCTTAGCTCCTATAATTCACCCCTCCACTTT CASSYLTPDRLSSYNSPLHF
TRBD1 TRBJ1-2 . TRBV29-1 TGCAGCGTGGTGACAGGGAGCTATGGCTACACCTTC CSVVTGSYGYTF
. TRBJ1-6 . TRBV19 TGTGCCAGTACCCCCGTTCTAGCAGCGGGGGGAACACCCCTCCACTTT CASTPVLAAGGTPLHF
. TRBJ2-5 once TRBV29-1 TGCAGCGTTACACAGGGTTTTGAGACCCAGTACTTC CSVTQGFETQYF
. TRBJ1-4 . TRBV11-3 TGTGCCAGCAGCTTAGGTGAACGCGGGCAGTTTGCAACTAATGAAAAACTGTTTTTT CASSLGERGQFATNEKLFF
. TRBJ2-3 . TRBV12-5 TGTGCCAGCGGCTCGGAGCGGGCCCGCCACACAGATACGCAGTATTTT CASGSERARHTDTQYF
TRBD2 TRBJ2-3 few TRBV11-3 TGTGCCAGCAGCTCCGATCAGGGACTAGCGGGGGTAGATACGCAGTATTTT CASSSDQGLAGVDTQYF
. TRBJ1-5 medium-sized TRBV30 TGTGCCTGGAGTGTAACAGGACGCAATCAGCCCCAGCATTTT CAWSVTGRNQPQHF
. TRBJ1-5 few TRBV6-8 TGTGCCAGCAGTCTCACCCAGGGAAGGCCCCAGCATTTT CASSLTQGRPQHF
TRBD2 TRBJ2-5 few TRBV11-3 TGTGCCAGCAGCCCTCCGGGGGGGCTGGGAGAGACCCAGTACTTC CASSPPGGLGETQYF
. TRBJ2-5 . TRBV6-8 TGTGCCAGCAGTTACCGCGCCCCCGGAGCGGCCCAGTACTTC CASSYRAPGAAQYF
. TRBJ1-2 . TRBV12-5 TGTGCTAACTGTACTTGGGAGTTGGGCTATGGCTACACCTTC CANCTWELGYGYTF
. TRBJ2-3 few TRBV14 TGTGCCAGCAGCCAAGATCTGACAGATACGCAGTATTTT CASSQDLTDTQYF
. TRBJ2-5 few TRBV19 TGTGCCAGTAGTAGAACAGGGTTTACCCAAGAGACCCAGTACTTC CASSRTGFTQETQYF